These 5 T cell receptor beta chains originate from one sample sequenced in a study of T cells in Graves' hyperthyroidism and ophthalmopathy. RNA transcripts gave rise to amplified TCR beta CDR3 regions. The HTBI primer set was used in a first-round RT-PCR of the TCR CDR3. TCRdb reprocessed the multiplex PCR reads via MiXCR and lists one record per CDR3 protein. This table holds roughly 380,000 distinct CDR3 sequences, about a sixth found once. Sequencing input: blood. The receptors were sampled from a woman between 35 and 50 years old with Graves' ophthalmopathy.

This clonotype was detected ten times or more. The rearrangement links TRBV6-1 to TRBJ1-2, with 11 bases identical to TRBD1. Germline trimming cut 6 bases from V and 4 bases from J; bases unmatched to any gene: 7. Germline V gene data show CDR1 as MNHNS and CDR2 as SASEGT. The CDR3 loop spans 15 amino acids. The CDR3: CASSNRDRGFYGYTF. In DNA form, the CDR3 reads TGTGCCAGCAGCAACCGGGACAGGGGGTTCTATGGCTACACCTTC.

J is TRBJ2-7 and V is TRBV30; 10 positions match TRBD2. V was clipped by 1 base and J by 4 bases; unmatched bases: 1. CDR3 length equals 13 residues. Germline values: CDR1 GTSNPN, CDR2 SVGIG (reference sequence). CDR3 sequence (DNA): TGTGCCTGGAGTGCGACTAGCGGGTACGAGCAGTACTTC. Translation gives CAWSATSGYEQYF.

This clonotype was seen many times. V and J are TRBV19 and TRBJ1-5; a weak D match, TRBD1 (5 bases). CDR3 length: 15 residues. From germline, CDR1 is LNHDA and CDR2 SQIVND (reference sequence). V gave up 0 bases and J gave up 4 bases, with 10 bases separating them. DNA for the CDR3: TGTGCCAGTAGTATAGACGGGGAGGGGAATCAGCCCCAGCATTTT. Translated, it gives CASSIDGEGNQPQHF. The variable domain in full, with the rest retrieved from reference TRBV19 and TRBJ1-5, is DGGITQSPKYLFRKEGQNVTLSCEQNLNHDAMYWYRQDPGQGLRLIYYSQIVNDFQKGDIAEGYSVSREKKESFPLTVTSAQKNPTAFYLCASSIDGEGNQPQHFGDGTRLSIL.

This clonotype was recorded at least ten times. J is TRBJ2-2 and V is TRBV6-2 or TRBV6-3, with 11 bases matching TRBD2. The germline V gene encodes CDR1 MNHEY and CDR2 SVGEGT. This CDR3 is 16 amino acids long. Losses at the gene ends were 4 bases for V and 5 bases for J; bases not matched to a gene: 6. The CDR3 loop is CASSFVAGGPTGELFF. CDR3 DNA: TGTGCCAGCAGTTTCGTAGCGGGAGGGCCAACCGGGGAGCTGTTTTTT.

This clonotype was detected many times. V usage is TRBV7-6 and J usage is TRBJ2-2; TRBD1 is a possible D gene (6 bases). The CDR3 length is 16 residues. V dropped 5 bases and J dropped 5 bases, with 18 bases sitting between them. Germline CDR1 and CDR2: SGHVS and FNYEAQ. The CDR3 here is CASSPQYRVRTGELFF. The CDR3 bases are TGTGCCAGCAGCCCCCAATACAGGGTTCGGACCGGGGAGCTGTTTTTT.